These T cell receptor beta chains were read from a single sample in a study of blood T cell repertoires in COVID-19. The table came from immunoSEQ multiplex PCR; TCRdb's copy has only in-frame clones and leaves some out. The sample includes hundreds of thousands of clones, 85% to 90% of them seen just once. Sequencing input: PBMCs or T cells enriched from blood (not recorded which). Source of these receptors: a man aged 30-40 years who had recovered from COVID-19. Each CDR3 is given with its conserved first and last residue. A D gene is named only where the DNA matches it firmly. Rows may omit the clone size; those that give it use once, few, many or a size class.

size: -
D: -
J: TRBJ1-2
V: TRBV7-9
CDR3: CASSLAAGVVYGYTF
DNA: TGTGCCAGCAGCTTAGCGGCAGGGGTGGTCTATGGCTACACCTTC

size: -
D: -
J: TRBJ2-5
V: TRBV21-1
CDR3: CASSKEGTEETQYF
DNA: TGTGCCAGCAGCAAAGAAGGGACAGAAGAGACCCAGTACTTC

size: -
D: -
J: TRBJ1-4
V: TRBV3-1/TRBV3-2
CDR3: CASSRLVSPNEKLFF
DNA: TGTGCCAGCAGCCGACTTGTAAGTCCTAATGAAAAACTGTTTTTT

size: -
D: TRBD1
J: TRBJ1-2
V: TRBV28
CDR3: CASSRQGVEGYTF
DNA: TGTGCCAGCAGTAGACAGGGAGTAGAAGGCTACACCTTC

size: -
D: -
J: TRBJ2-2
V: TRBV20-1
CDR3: CSASVAEATGELFF
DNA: TGCAGTGCTAGTGTAGCGGAAGCTACCGGGGAGCTGTTTTTT

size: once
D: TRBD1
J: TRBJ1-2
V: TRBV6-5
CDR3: CASRPTGGNYGYTF
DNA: TGTGCCAGCAGACCCACAGGGGGTAACTATGGCTACACCTTC

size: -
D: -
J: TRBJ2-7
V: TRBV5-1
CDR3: CASSLLTAGNYEQYF
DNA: TGCGCCAGCAGCTTGCTAACGGCAGGGAACTACGAGCAGTACTTC

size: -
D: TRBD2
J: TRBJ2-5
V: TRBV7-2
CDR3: CASSPDRGGWGETQYF
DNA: TGTGCCAGCAGCCCCGACCGGGGGGGCTGGGGAGAGACCCAGTACTTC

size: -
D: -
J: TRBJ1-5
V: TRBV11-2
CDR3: CASSPAGGNQPQHF
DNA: TGTGCCAGCAGCCCTGCGGGAGGCAATCAGCCCCAGCATTTT

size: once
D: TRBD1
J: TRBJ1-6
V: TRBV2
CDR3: CASSATGGNSPLHF
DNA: TGTGCCAGCAGTGCGACAGGGGGAAATTCACCCCTCCACTTT

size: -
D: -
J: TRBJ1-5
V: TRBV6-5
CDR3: CASSTLQEMVPQHF
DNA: TGTGCCAGCAGCACGTTACAGGAGATGGTGCCCCAGCATTTT

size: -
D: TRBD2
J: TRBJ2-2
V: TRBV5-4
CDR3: CASSKGLSSGSPGELFF
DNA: TGTGCCAGCAGCAAAGGACTTTCTAGCGGGAGTCCCGGGGAGCTGTTTTTT

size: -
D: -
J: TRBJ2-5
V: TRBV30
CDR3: CAWTTGTPETQYF
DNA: TGTGCCTGGACGACAGGGACTCCGGAGACCCAGTACTTC

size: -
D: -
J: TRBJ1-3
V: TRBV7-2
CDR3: CASSLGGNGNTIYF
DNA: TGTGCCAGCAGCTTAGGAGGGAATGGAAACACCATATATTTT

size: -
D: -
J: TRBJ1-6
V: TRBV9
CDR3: CASSVVGAYNSPLHF
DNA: TGTGCCAGCAGCGTAGTGGGAGCCTATAATTCACCCCTCCACTTT

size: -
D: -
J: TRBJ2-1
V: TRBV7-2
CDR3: CASSTTRVSGQQFF
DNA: TGTGCCAGCAGCACAACCAGAGTTAGCGGACAGCAGTTCTTC

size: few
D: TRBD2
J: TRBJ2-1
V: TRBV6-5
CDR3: CASSYGGRADNEQFF
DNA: TGTGCCAGCAGTTACGGGGGGAGGGCCGACAATGAGCAGTTCTTC

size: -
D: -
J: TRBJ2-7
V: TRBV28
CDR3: CASSLGRAAYEQYF
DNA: TGTGCCAGCAGTTTGGGGCGCGCCGCCTACGAGCAGTACTTC

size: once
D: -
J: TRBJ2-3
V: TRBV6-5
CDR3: CAAGKVDTQYF
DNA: TGTGCCGCGGGCAAAGTGGATACGCAGTATTTT

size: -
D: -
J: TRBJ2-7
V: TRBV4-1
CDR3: CASSKTSSYEQYF
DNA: TGCGCCAGCAGCAAAACAAGCTCCTACGAGCAGTACTTC

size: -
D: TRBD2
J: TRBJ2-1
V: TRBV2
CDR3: CASSALPAGGYNEQFF
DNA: TGTGCCAGCAGCGCCCTCCCAGCGGGGGGCTACAATGAGCAGTTCTTC

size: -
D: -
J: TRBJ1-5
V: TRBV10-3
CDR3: CAISEDSRFGEPQHF
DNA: TGTGCCATCAGTGAGGACAGTAGGTTCGGAGAGCCCCAGCATTTT

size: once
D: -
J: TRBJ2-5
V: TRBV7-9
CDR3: CASSPAEVRGETQYF
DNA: TGTGCCAGCAGCCCCGCTGAAGTACGGGGGGAGACCCAGTACTTC

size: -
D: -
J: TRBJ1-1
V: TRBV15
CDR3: CATSPERVSTEAFF
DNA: TGTGCCACCAGCCCCGAGCGGGTTTCCACTGAAGCTTTCTTT

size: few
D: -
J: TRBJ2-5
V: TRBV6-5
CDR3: CASSQGSGETQYF
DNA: TGTGCCAGCAGTCAGGGTTCTGGGGAGACCCAGTACTTC

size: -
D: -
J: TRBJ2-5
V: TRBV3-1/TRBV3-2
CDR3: CASSPPSLYQETQYF
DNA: TGTGCCAGCAGCCCTCCTAGCCTGTACCAAGAGACCCAGTACTTC

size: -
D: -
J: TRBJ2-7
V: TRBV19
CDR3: CASSIEGGNPYEQYF
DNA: TGTGCCAGTAGTATTGAGGGCGGGAATCCCTACGAGCAGTACTTC

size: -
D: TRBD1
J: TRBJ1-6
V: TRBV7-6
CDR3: CASSSPSGTADSSPLHF
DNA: TGTGCCAGCAGCTCCCCGTCCGGGACAGCGGATAGCTCACCCCTCCACTTT

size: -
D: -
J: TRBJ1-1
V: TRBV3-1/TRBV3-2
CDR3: CASSGGGPREAFF
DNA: TGTGCCAGCAGCGGTGGAGGGCCTAGGGAAGCTTTCTTT

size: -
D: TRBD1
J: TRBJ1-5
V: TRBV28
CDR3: CASSLRQGARQPQHF
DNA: TGTGCCAGCAGTTTGCGACAGGGGGCGAGGCAGCCCCAGCATTTT

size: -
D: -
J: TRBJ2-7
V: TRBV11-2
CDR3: CASSTRGGGRDEQYF
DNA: TGTGCCAGCAGCACCAGGGGTGGCGGGCGCGACGAGCAGTACTTC

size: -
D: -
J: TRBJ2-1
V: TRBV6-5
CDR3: CASSYSGEVYNEQFF
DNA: TGTGCCAGCAGTTACTCCGGGGAGGTCTACAATGAGCAGTTCTTC

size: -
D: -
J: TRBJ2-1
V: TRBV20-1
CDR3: CSASTSRLIYNEQFF
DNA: TGCAGTGCTAGTACTAGTAGGTTAATTTACAATGAGCAGTTCTTC

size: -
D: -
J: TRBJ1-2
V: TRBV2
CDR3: CASSEYVRYGYTF
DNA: TGTGCCAGCAGTGAATATGTACGGTATGGCTACACCTTC

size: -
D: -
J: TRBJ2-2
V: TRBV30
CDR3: CAWSVQGRLGGELFF
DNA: TGTGCCTGGAGTGTGCAGGGAAGATTAGGCGGGGAGCTGTTTTTT

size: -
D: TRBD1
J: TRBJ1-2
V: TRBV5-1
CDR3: CASSLSGTGDLLTF
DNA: TGCGCCAGCAGCTTGTCCGGGACAGGCGACCTTTTAACCTTC

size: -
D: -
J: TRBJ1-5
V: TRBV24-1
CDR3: CATGWADNQPQHF
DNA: TGTGCCACCGGCTGGGCTGACAATCAGCCCCAGCATTTT

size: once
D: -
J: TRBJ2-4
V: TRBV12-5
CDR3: CASGLAWDTKNIQYF
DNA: TGTGCTAGTGGTTTGGCCTGGGACACCAAAAACATTCAGTACTTC

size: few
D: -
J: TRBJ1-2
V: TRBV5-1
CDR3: CASSLDQPAAYGYTF
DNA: TGCGCCAGCAGCTTGGACCAGCCGGCGGCTTATGGCTACACCTTC